This T cell receptor (beta chain) emerged from a study of T-cell reconstitution after alpha-beta-depleted transplantation in children. Study-level results: From newly produced T cells came most of the T-cell counts and diversity one year after transplant.

This clonotype showed up just a few times. Its antigen remains unidentified. Germline V lookup: CDR1 MDHEN, CDR2 SYDVKM. This CDR3 spans 13 amino acids. Trimming shortened V by 8 bases and J by 4 bases, and 14 bases separated the two germline ends. For TCRbeta, the library was prepared with unique molecular identifiers. One entry per CDR3 protein results from TCRdb running MiXCR on the PCR reads. The table lists some 200,000 distinct CDR3 sequences, 6.6% of them singletons, with about 6% in the top ten. The sample here was PBMCs, taken before TCRalphabeta/CD19-depleted stem cell transplant. The chain is built from TRBV28 and TRBJ1-1, with no clear D. The TCR originated in a boy between 2 and 10 years old with acute lymphoblastic leukemia, due to receive a stem cell transplant. The CDR3 here is CASHGVVATEAFF. The DNA of the CDR3 is TGTGCCAGCCACGGGGTGGTAGCCACTGAAGCTTTCTTT.